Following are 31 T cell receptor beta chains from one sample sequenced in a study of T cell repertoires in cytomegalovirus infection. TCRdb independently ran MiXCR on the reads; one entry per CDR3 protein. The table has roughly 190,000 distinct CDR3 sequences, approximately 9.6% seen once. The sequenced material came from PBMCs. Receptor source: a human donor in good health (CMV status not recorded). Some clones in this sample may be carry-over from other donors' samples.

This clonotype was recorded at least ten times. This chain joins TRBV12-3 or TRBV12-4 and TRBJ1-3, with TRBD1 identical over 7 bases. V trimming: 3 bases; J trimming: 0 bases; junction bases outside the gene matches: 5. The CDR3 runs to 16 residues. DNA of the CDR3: TGTGCCAGCAGTTTCGGGACAGCCCTCTCTGGAAACACCATATATTTT. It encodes CASSFGTALSGNTIYF.

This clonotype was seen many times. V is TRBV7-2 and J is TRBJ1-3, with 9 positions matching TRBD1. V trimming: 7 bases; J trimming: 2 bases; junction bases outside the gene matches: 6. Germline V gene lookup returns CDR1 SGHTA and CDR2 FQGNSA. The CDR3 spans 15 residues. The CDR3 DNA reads TGTGCCAGCACCCTAGGGGACAGGGCTGGAAACACCATATATTTT. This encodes CASTLGDRAGNTIYF.

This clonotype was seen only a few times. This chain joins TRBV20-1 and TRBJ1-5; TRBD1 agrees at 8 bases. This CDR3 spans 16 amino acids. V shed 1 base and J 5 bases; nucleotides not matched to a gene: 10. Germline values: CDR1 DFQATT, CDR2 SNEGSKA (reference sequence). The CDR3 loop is CSARANHRGSHQPQHF. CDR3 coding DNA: TGCAGTGCTAGAGCCAACCACAGGGGGTCCCATCAGCCCCAGCATTTT.

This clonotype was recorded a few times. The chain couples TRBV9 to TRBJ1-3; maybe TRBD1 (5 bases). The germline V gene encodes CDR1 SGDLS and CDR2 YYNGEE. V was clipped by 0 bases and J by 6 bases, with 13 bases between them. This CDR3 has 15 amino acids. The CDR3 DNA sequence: TGTGCCAGCAGCGTAGCCGGGGCCACGCTAAACACCATATATTTT. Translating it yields CASSVAGATLNTIYF.

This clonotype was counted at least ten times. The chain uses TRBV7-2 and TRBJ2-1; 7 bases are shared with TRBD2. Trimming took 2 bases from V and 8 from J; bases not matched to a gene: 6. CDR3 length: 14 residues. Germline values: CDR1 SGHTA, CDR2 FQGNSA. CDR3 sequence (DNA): TGTGCCAGCAGCTTACTGGGGGGGTCGGATGAGCAGTTCTTC. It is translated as CASSLLGGSDEQFF.

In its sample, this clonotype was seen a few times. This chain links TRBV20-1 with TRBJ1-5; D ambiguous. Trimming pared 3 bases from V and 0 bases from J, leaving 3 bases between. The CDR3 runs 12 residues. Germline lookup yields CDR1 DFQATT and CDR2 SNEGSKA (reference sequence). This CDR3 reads CSASYSNQPQHF. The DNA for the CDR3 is TGCAGTGCTAGCTATAGCAATCAGCCCCAGCATTTT.

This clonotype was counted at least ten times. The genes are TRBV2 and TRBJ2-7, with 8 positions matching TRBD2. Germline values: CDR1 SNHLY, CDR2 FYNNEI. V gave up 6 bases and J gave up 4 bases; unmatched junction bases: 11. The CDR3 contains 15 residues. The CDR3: CASRETGGSGYEQYF. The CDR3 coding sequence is TGTGCCAGCAGGGAAACGGGGGGGTCCGGGTACGAGCAGTACTTC.

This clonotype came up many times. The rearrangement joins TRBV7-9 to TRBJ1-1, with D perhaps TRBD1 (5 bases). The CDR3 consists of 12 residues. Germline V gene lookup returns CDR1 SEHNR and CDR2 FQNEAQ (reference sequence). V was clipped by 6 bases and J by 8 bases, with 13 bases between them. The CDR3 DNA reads TGTGCCAGCAGGCAAGACAGACTCGAAGCTTTCTTT. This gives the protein CASRQDRLEAFF.

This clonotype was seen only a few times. The CDR3 DNA sequence: TGCAGTGCTAGAGATCCCTCTTCTGGCCACGTCTACAATGAGCAGTTCTTC. Residues: CSARDPSSGHVYNEQFF. V gene TRBV20-1 combines with J gene TRBJ2-1; D gene unclear. The CDR3 is 17 amino acids. Germline V gene lookup returns CDR1 DFQATT and CDR2 SNEGSKA (reference sequence). The V end was cut by 0 bases, the J end by 3 bases, with 18 bases between.

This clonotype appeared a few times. CDR3 sequence reads: CSVVPSSTEAFF. The CDR3 DNA reads as TGCAGCGTTGTGCCATCCTCCACTGAAGCTTTCTTT. The rearrangement links TRBV29-1 to TRBJ1-1; D call uncertain. This CDR3 has 12 amino acids. Looked up from germline, CDR1 is SQVTM and CDR2 is ANQGSEA. The germline V and J ends were trimmed by 4 bases and 4 bases, with 10 bases remaining between them.

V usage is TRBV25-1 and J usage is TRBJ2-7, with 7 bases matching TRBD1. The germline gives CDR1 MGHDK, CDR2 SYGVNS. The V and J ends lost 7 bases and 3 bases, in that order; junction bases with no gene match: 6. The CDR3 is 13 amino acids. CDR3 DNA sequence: TGTGCCAGCACCACCGGGACAGTCTACGAGCAGTACTTC. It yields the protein CASTTGTVYEQYF.

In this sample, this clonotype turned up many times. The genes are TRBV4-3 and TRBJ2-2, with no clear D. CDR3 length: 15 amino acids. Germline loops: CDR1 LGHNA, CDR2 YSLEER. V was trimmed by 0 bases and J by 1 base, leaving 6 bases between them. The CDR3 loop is CASSQELVNTGELFF. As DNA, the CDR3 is TGCGCCAGCAGCCAAGAATTAGTGAACACCGGGGAGCTGTTTTTT.

The CDR3 nucleotides are TGTGCCAGCAGATACGCCGGGACTCCGAAGTACTTC. This sequence encodes CASRYAGTPKYF. The chain has TRBV12-3 or TRBV12-4 and TRBJ2-7; weak D call: TRBD2 (6 bases). Deletions cut 6 bases from V and 11 bases from J, with 17 bases between. The CDR3 covers 12 residues.

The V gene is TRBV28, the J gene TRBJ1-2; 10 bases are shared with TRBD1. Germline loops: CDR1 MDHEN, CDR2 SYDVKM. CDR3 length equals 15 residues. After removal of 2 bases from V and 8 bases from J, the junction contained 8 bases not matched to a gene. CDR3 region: CASSLRDRGGGGYTF. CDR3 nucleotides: TGTGCCAGCAGTTTAAGGGACAGGGGAGGGGGGGGCTACACCTTC.

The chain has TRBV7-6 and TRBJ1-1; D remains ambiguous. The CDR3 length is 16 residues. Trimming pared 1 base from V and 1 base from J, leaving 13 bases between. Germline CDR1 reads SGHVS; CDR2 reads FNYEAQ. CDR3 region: CASSLERGNSNTEAFF. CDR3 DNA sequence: TGTGCCAGCAGCTTAGAACGGGGAAACTCGAACACTGAAGCTTTCTTT.

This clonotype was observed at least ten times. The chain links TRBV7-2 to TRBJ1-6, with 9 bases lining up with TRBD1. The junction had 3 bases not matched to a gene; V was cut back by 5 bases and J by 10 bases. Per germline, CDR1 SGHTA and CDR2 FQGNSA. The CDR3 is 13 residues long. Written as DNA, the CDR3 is TGTGCCAGCAGCCCGGGACAGGGATCACCCCTCCACTTT. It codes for CASSPGQGSPLHF. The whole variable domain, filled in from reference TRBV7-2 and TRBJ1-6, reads GAGVSQSPSNKVTEKGKDVELRCDPISGHTALYWYRQSLGQGLEFLIYFQGNSAPDKSGLPSDRFSAERTGGSVSTLTIQRTQQEDSAVYLCASSPGQGSPLHFGNGTRLTVT.

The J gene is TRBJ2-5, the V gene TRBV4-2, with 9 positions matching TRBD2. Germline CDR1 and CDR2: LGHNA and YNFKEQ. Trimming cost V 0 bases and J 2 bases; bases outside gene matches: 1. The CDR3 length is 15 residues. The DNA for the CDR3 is TGTGCCAGCAGCCAAGAGACTAGCGGACAAGAGACCCAGTACTTC. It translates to CASSQETSGQETQYF.

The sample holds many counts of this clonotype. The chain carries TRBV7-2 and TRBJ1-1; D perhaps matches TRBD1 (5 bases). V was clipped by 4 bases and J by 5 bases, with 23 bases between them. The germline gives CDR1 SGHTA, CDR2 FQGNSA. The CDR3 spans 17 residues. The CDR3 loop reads CASSSLRWQGRATEAFF. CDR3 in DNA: TGTGCCAGCAGCTCCCTACGTTGGCAGGGTCGAGCTACTGAAGCTTTCTTT. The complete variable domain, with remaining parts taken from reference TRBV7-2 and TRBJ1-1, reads GAGVSQSPSNKVTEKGKDVELRCDPISGHTALYWYRQSLGQGLEFLIYFQGNSAPDKSGLPSDRFSAERTGGSVSTLTIQRTQQEDSAVYLCASSSLRWQGRATEAFFGQGTRLTVV.

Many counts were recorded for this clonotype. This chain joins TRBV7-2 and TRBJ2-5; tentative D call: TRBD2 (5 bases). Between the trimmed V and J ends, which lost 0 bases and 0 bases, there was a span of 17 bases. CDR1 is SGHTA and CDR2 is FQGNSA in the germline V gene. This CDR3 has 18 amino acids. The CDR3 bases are TGTGCCAGCAGCTTAGCGGCTTCCGGGCTAGCAAACCAAGAGACCCAGTACTTC. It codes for CASSLAASGLANQETQYF.

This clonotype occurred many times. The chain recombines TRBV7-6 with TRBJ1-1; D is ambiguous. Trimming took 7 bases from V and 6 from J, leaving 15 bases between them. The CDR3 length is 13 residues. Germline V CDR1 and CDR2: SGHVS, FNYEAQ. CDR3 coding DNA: TGTGCCAGCACCGCCACGTCCGGTGCTGAAGCTTTCTTT. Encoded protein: CASTATSGAEAFF.

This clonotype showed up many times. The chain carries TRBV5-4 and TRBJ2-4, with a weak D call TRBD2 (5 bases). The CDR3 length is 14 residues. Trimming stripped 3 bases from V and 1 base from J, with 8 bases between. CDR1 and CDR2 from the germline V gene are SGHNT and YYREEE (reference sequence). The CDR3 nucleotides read TGTGCCAGCAGCTCGGGGATCGCCAAAAACATTCAGTACTTC. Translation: CASSSGIAKNIQYF.

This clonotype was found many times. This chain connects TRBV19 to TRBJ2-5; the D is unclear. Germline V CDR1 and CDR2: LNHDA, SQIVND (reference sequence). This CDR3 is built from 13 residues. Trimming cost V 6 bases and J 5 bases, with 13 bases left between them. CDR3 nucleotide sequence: TGTGCCAGTAGAAATAGGGCCCGGGAGACCCAGTACTTC. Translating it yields CASRNRARETQYF.

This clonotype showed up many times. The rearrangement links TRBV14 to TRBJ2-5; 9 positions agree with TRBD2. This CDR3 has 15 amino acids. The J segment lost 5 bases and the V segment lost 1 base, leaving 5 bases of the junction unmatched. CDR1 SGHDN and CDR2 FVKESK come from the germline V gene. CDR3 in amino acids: CASSQGLAGSETQYF. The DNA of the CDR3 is TGTGCCAGCAGCCAAGGTCTAGCGGGAAGCGAGACCCAGTACTTC.

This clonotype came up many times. CDR3 region: CASRGGQPEAFF. In DNA form, the CDR3 reads TGTGCCAGCAGGGGCGGACAGCCTGAAGCTTTCTTT. The chain links TRBV6-2 or TRBV6-3 to TRBJ1-1, with D tentatively TRBD1 (6 bases). The ends were cut back, 6 bases at V and 6 bases at J, with 11 bases in the middle. The CDR3 has 12 residues. Germline-derived CDR1 and CDR2 are MNHEY and SVGEGT.

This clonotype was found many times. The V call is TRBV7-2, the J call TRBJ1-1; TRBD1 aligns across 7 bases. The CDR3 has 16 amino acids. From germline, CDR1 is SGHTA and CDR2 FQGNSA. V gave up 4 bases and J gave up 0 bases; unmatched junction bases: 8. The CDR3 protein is CASSSPRGTLNTEAFF. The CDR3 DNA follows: TGTGCCAGCAGCTCCCCCAGGGGGACCTTGAACACTGAAGCTTTCTTT. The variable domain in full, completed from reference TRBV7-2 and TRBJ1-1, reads GAGVSQSPSNKVTEKGKDVELRCDPISGHTALYWYRQSLGQGLEFLIYFQGNSAPDKSGLPSDRFSAERTGGSVSTLTIQRTQQEDSAVYLCASSSPRGTLNTEAFFGQGTRLTVV.

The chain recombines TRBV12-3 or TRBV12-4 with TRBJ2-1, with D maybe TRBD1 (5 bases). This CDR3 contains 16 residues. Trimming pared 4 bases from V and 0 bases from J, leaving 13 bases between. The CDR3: CASSSLGRSSYNEQFF. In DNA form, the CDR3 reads TGTGCCAGCAGTTCTTTGGGGCGAAGCTCCTACAATGAGCAGTTCTTC.

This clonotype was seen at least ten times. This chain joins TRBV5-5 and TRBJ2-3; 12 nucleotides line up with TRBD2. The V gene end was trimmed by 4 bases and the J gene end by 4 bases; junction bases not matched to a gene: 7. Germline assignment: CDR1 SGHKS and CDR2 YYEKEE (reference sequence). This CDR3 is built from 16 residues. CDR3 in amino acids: CASSPTSGSRSDTQYF. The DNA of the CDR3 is TGTGCCAGCAGCCCGACTAGCGGGAGTCGGTCAGATACGCAGTATTTT. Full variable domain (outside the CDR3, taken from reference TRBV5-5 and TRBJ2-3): DAGVTQSPTHLIKTRGQQVTLRCSPISGHKSVSWYQQVLGQGPQFIFQYYEKEERGRGNFPDRFSARQFPNYSSELNVNALLLGDSALYLCASSPTSGSRSDTQYFGPGTRLTVL.

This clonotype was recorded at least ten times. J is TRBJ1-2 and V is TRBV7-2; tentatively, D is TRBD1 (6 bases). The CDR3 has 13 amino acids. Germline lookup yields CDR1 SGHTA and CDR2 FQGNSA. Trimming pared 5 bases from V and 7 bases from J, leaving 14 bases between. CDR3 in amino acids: CASSHSTRGGYTF. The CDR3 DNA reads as TGTGCCAGCAGCCATAGTACCAGGGGTGGCTACACCTTC.

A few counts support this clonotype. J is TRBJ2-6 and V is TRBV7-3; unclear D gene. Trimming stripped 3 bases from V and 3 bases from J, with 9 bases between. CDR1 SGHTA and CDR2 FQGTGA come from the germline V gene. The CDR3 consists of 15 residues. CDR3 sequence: CASSFGGLGANVLTF. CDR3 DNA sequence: TGTGCCAGCAGCTTCGGTGGGCTTGGGGCCAACGTCCTGACTTTC.

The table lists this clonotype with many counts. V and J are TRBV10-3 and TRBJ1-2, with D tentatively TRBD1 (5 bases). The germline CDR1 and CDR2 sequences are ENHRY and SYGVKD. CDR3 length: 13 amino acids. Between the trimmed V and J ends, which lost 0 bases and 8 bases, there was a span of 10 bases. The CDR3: CAISESGGGGYTF. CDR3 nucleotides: TGTGCCATCAGTGAGTCTGGGGGAGGCGGCTACACCTTC.

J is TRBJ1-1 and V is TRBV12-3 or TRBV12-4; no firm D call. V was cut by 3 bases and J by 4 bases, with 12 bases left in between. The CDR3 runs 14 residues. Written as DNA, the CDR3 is TGTGCCAGCAGTTTCAGCCAAATGGGCACTGAAGCTTTCTTT. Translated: CASSFSQMGTEAFF.